The 18 T cell receptor beta chains listed next were all sequenced from one sample in a study of blood T cell repertoires in COVID-19. The assay was immunoSEQ multiplex PCR, and TCRdb's table has in-frame clones only and misses some. The table lists about 250,000 clones, approximately 91% of them singletons, with roughly 0.8% in the top ten. The sequenced material came from peripheral blood. These receptors originate from a woman in her twenties or thirties with acute or convalescent COVID-19.

The genes are TRBV30 and TRBJ2-7; D unresolved. The germline V and J ends were trimmed by 3 bases and 2 bases, with 8 bases remaining between them. The germline CDR1 and CDR2 sequences are GTSNPN and SVGIG (reference sequence). The length of the CDR3 is 12 residues. The CDR3 DNA follows: TGTGCCTGGAGGGTACGGGCCTACGAGCAGTACTTC. This gives the protein CAWRVRAYEQYF.

The V call is TRBV3-1 (or the pseudogene TRBV3-2), the J call TRBJ2-7; 7 bases are a match to TRBD1. This CDR3 comprises 15 residues. The V segment lost 1 base and the J segment 3 bases; nucleotides outside the gene matches: 6. Germline V gene lookup returns CDR1 LGHDT and CDR2 YNNKEL (reference sequence). CDR3 sequence reads: CASSQGLTGYYEQYF. The CDR3 DNA reads as TGTGCCAGCAGCCAAGGGCTGACAGGGTACTACGAGCAGTACTTC.

The CDR3 DNA follows: TGTGCCAGCAGCCACGTGGGGAGCGGAAGCTCCTACGAGCAGTACTTC. Protein: CASSHVGSGSSYEQYF. V gene TRBV7-2 combines with J gene TRBJ2-7, with TRBD2 as a possible D gene (5 bases). V was clipped by 5 bases and J by 0 bases, with 17 bases between them. The germline CDR1 and CDR2 sequences are SGHTA and FQGNSA. This CDR3 has 16 amino acids.

The chain joins TRBV19 to TRBJ2-5, with 7 bases fitting TRBD1. The CDR3 extends over 15 amino acids. V was clipped by 3 bases and J by 5 bases; unmatched bases: 9. CDR1 LNHDA and CDR2 SQIVND come from the germline V gene (reference sequence). This CDR3 is CASSIQRGRGETQYF. The DNA of the CDR3 is TGTGCCAGTAGTATCCAGAGGGGGCGAGGGGAGACCCAGTACTTC.

The chain is built from TRBV5-6 and TRBJ2-7; D may be TRBD1 (5 bases). Trimming took 0 bases from V and 2 from J, leaving 12 bases between them. The CDR3 loop spans 15 amino acids. Per germline, CDR1 SGHDT and CDR2 YYEEEE. The CDR3 region has the DNA TGTGCCAGCAGCTTGGACCCAGGGCTAACCTACGAGCAGTACTTC. Translation: CASSLDPGLTYEQYF.

The V and J genes are TRBV6-2 or TRBV6-3 and TRBJ2-1, with D uncertain. Germline assignment: CDR1 MNHEY and CDR2 SVGEGT. With 6 bases removed from V and 0 bases from J, the gap between germline ends came to 12 bases. The CDR3 has 15 amino acids. CDR3 sequence: CASSPRPSSYNEQFF. CDR3 in DNA: TGTGCCAGCAGCCCACGTCCTAGCTCCTACAATGAGCAGTTCTTC.

The V call is TRBV14, the J call TRBJ1-4, with D possibly TRBD1 on 6 matching bases. CDR1 and CDR2 from the germline V gene are SGHDN and FVKESK. V was pared by 4 bases and J by 8 bases, with 8 bases between. CDR3 size: 12 residues. CDR3 nucleotides: TGTGCCAGCAGCCCAAGGGGGGAAAAACTGTTTTTT. Its translation: CASSPRGEKLFF.

As concerns this clone: Other DNA sequences from this sample encode an identical CDR3 as well. J is TRBJ1-5 and V is TRBV9, with a possible D match to TRBD1 (5 bases). This CDR3 spans 14 amino acids. The ends were cut back, 0 bases at V and 4 bases at J, with 8 bases in the middle. The germline CDR1 and CDR2 sequences are SGDLS and YYNGEE. CDR3 amino acids: CASSVGQLNQPQHF. The CDR3, as DNA: TGTGCCAGCAGCGTAGGACAGCTAAATCAGCCCCAGCATTTT.

This chain uses TRBV7-2 with TRBJ1-1; D may be TRBD1 (5 bases). The V end lost 3 bases, the J end lost 0 bases, and 20 bases lay between the germline ends. The CDR3 spans 18 residues. CDR1 and CDR2 from the germline V gene are SGHTA and FQGNSA. CDR3: CASSFGPVGAGLNTEAFF. The CDR3 DNA reads as TGTGCCAGCAGCTTTGGCCCTGTTGGGGCAGGCCTGAACACTGAAGCTTTCTTT.

The chain combines TRBV19 with TRBJ2-5, with 10 bases that match TRBD1. This CDR3 contains 17 residues. From germline, CDR1 is LNHDA and CDR2 SQIVND (reference sequence). V gave up 0 bases and J gave up 4 bases; unmatched junction bases: 8. The CDR3 DNA reads TGTGCCAGTAGTATAGATTTTCCTGGGACAGGGGTAGAGACCCAGTACTTC. As protein: CASSIDFPGTGVETQYF.

The CDR3 nucleotides are TGTGCCAGCAGCGTCCCCCGGGTCAGCGACACTGAAGCTTTCTTT. Protein sequence: CASSVPRVSDTEAFF. This chain uses TRBV11-2 with TRBJ1-1, with D hard to call. There are 15 residues in the CDR3. Germline V gives CDR1 SGHAT, CDR2 FQNNGV. The V end lost 5 bases, the J end lost 3 bases, and 16 bases lay between the germline ends.

In this sample, this clone turned up a few times. This CDR3 reads CASSDEAPTNTGELFF. As DNA, the CDR3 is TGTGCCAGCAGTGACGAAGCCCCCACGAACACCGGGGAGCTGTTTTTT. The rearrangement links TRBV6-4 to TRBJ2-2; D is undetermined. V shed 2 bases and J shed 0 bases, with 10 bases lying between them. CDR1 is MRHNA and CDR2 is SNTAGT in the germline V gene. The CDR3 length is 16 residues.

The chain has TRBV23-1 and TRBJ1-2, with TRBD1 matching over 12 bases. TRBV23-1 is filed as an ORF, its function uncertain. This CDR3 has 17 amino acids. V trimming: 4 bases; J trimming: 7 bases; junction bases outside the gene matches: 13. The CDR3 nucleotides are TGCGCCAGCAGTCGGAAGGGACAGGGGGCCCTTTTGGGTGGCTACACCTTC. Its translation: CASSRKGQGALLGGYTF.

The J gene is TRBJ1-1, the V gene TRBV5-1; D remains ambiguous. The CDR3 extends over 15 amino acids. V was pared by 6 bases and J by 1 base, with 16 bases between. Germline assignment: CDR1 SGHRS and CDR2 YFSETQ. Here the CDR3 reads CASNREGLANTEAFF. Written as DNA, the CDR3 is TGCGCCAGCAATAGGGAGGGTCTTGCGAACACTGAAGCTTTCTTT.

This chain connects TRBV5-4 to TRBJ2-3; 9 bases fit TRBD2. Germline V CDR1 and CDR2: SGHNT, YYREEE (reference sequence). The CDR3 runs 16 residues. With 4 bases clipped from V and 0 bases from J, the junction kept 6 bases outside the gene matches. CDR3 residues: CASSRKAGGSTDTQYF. The DNA of the CDR3 is TGTGCCAGCAGCCGAAAAGCGGGAGGAAGCACAGATACGCAGTATTTT.

This sequence joins TRBV4-3 and TRBJ2-2, with 14 nucleotides matching TRBD2. J gave up 5 bases and V 1 base, and 9 bases lay outside the gene matches. The CDR3 has 19 residues. Germline-derived CDR1 and CDR2 are LGHNA and YSLEER. The CDR3 bases are TGCGCCAGCAGCCAAGGAGGACTAGCGGGAGGCCGGTATACCGGGGAGCTGTTTTTT. As protein: CASSQGGLAGGRYTGELFF.

The chain joins TRBV9 to TRBJ1-5, with 7 bases aligning to TRBD1. Germline lookup yields CDR1 SGDLS and CDR2 YYNGEE. The CDR3 runs 15 residues. V lost 0 bases, J lost 5 bases, and 5 bases stayed unmatched. The CDR3 sequence is CASSVGVGGDQPQHF. In DNA form, the CDR3 reads TGTGCCAGCAGCGTAGGGGTAGGGGGCGATCAGCCCCAGCATTTT.

This chain links TRBV9 with TRBJ2-2, with D tentatively TRBD1 (5 bases). The CDR3 runs to 15 residues. V lost 0 bases and J lost 0, with 6 bases in between. Germline CDR1 and CDR2: SGDLS and YYNGEE. The CDR3 spells CASSVVGANTGELFF. Here the CDR3 DNA reads TGTGCCAGCAGCGTAGTAGGGGCGAACACCGGGGAGCTGTTTTTT.